Presented here are 27 T cell receptor beta chains from one specimen sequenced in a study of T cells in Graves' hyperthyroidism and ophthalmopathy. Amplified TCR beta CDR3 regions derived from RNA transcripts. Using the HTBI primer set, a first-round RT-PCR was run on the TCR CDR3. TCRdb independently ran MiXCR on the multiplex PCR reads; one entry per CDR3 protein. The sample has 400,000 to 550,000 distinct CDR3 sequences, approximately 25% seen once; the top ten hold 11%. The source material was blood. Receptors were obtained from a woman between 25 and 40 years old with Graves' ophthalmopathy.

This clonotype turned up a few times. The chain carries TRBV6-5 and TRBJ2-5; TRBD1 matches 8 bases. Germline V gives CDR1 MNHEY, CDR2 SVGAGI. The V and J ends lost 0 bases and 4 bases, in that order; junction bases with no gene match: 7. CDR3 length: 16 amino acids. In DNA, the CDR3 is TGTGCCAGCAGTTACTCTACAGGGGGTTGGGGAGAGACCCAGTACTTC. It specifies CASSYSTGGWGETQYF.

The V and J genes are TRBV28 and TRBJ1-5; 7 bases are a match to TRBD1. The CDR3 consists of 16 residues. V gave up 8 bases and J gave up 1 base; unmatched junction bases: 11. Germline V lookup: CDR1 MDHEN, CDR2 SYDVKM. The CDR3 protein is CASGPGGGNSNQPQHF. DNA for the CDR3: TGTGCCAGCGGACCAGGGGGGGGGAACAGCAATCAGCCCCAGCATTTT.

A single count supports this clonotype. The CDR3 region is CASRSQGYEQPQHF. The DNA for the CDR3 is TGTGCCAGCCGCTCGCAGGGGTATGAGCAGCCCCAGCATTTT. The V and J genes are TRBV27 and TRBJ1-5, with D maybe TRBD1 (6 bases). Germline V lookup: CDR1 MNHEY, CDR2 SMNVEV (reference sequence). This CDR3 has 14 amino acids. Trimming stripped 8 bases from V and 7 bases from J, with 18 bases between.

The J gene is TRBJ1-2, the V gene TRBV9; 7 bases fit TRBD1. Trimming took 7 bases from V and 0 from J; bases not matched to a gene: 9. This CDR3 has 15 residues. The germline V gene has CDR1 SGDLS and CDR2 YYNGEE. This CDR3 reads CASAPGQRTNYGYTF. CDR3 coding DNA: TGTGCCAGCGCTCCGGGACAGAGAACTAACTATGGCTACACCTTC. Full variable domain (missing parts from reference TRBV9 and TRBJ1-2): DSGVTQTPKHLITATGQRVTLRCSPRSGDLSVYWYQQSLDQGLQFLIQYYNGEERAKGNILERFSAQQFPDLHSELNLSSLELGDSALYFCASAPGQRTNYGYTFGSGTRLTVV.

This clonotype has at least ten counts. This chain connects TRBV10-3 to TRBJ2-5; D is ambiguous. Trimming took off 0 bases at V and 1 base at J, with 9 bases between the two ends. Germline V gene data show CDR1 as ENHRY and CDR2 as SYGVKD. This CDR3 is 15 amino acids long. CDR3 in DNA: TGTGCCATCAGTGAGTCGAGCCAGCTCCAAGAGACCCAGTACTTC. Translated: CAISESSQLQETQYF.

Ten or more counts support this clonotype. This chain joins TRBV27 and TRBJ2-5, with D unresolved. V lost 6 bases and J lost 5, with 1 base in between. CDR1 and CDR2 (germline): MNHEY, SMNVEV (reference sequence). The CDR3 loop spans 9 amino acids. In DNA form, the CDR3 reads TGTGCCAGCAGCGAGACCCAGTACTTC. Protein sequence: CASSETQYF.

In its sample, this clonotype was seen many times. The CDR3 sequence: CASSYQQGVDYGYTF. CDR3 sequence (DNA): TGTGCCAGCAGCTACCAACAGGGGGTTGACTATGGCTACACCTTC. The gene calls are TRBV9 and TRBJ1-2, with 8 nucleotides matching TRBD1. Losses at the gene ends were 4 bases for V and 3 bases for J; bases not matched to a gene: 8. This CDR3 has 15 amino acids. CDR1 and CDR2 from the germline V gene are SGDLS and YYNGEE.

This clonotype was observed many times. The chain uses TRBV4-1 and TRBJ2-7; TRBD1 might be the D (6 bases). The CDR3 spans 16 residues. Germline CDR1 reads MGHRA; CDR2 reads YSYEKL. The V end lost 1 base, the J end lost 7 bases, and 20 bases lay between the germline ends. CDR3 nucleotide sequence: TGCGCCAGCAGCCAAGGCTTCGGACAGTCACGGAGGGAGCAGTACTTC. It translates to CASSQGFGQSRREQYF.

As for this clonotype: A much larger clone is a single base away; this may be a read error. This chain uses TRBV28 with TRBJ2-5, with TRBD2 identical over 11 bases. V dropped 10 bases and J dropped 5; count of bases not matched to a gene: 9. CDR3 size: 14 residues. Germline values: CDR1 MDHEN, CDR2 SYDVKM. The CDR3 sequence is CATVRSGGGETQYF. DNA for the CDR3: TGTGCCACCGTTCGTAGCGGGGGGGGCGAGACCCAGTACTTC.

This clonotype was observed many times. The chain uses TRBV4-2 and TRBJ2-4; D unresolved. Trimming took off 0 bases at V and 0 bases at J, with 9 bases between the two ends. The CDR3 contains 16 residues. Germline CDR1 and CDR2: LGHNA and YNFKEQ. CDR3 sequence reads: CASSQDQAGAKNIQYF. The DNA for the CDR3 is TGTGCCAGCAGCCAAGATCAAGCCGGAGCCAAAAACATTCAGTACTTC.

In this sample, this clonotype turned up a few times. The chain couples TRBV6-1 to TRBJ2-7, with a possible D match to TRBD2 (5 bases). The CDR3 totals 14 residues. Trimming took off 3 bases at V and 0 bases at J, with 9 bases between the two ends. Looked up from germline, CDR1 is MNHNS and CDR2 is SASEGT. CDR3 region: CASSEAGTSYEQYF. The CDR3 DNA reads TGTGCCAGCAGTGAGGCGGGCACCTCCTACGAGCAGTACTTC.

This clonotype has just a few counts. J is TRBJ1-2 and V is TRBV5-1; D is possibly TRBD1 (6 bases). Per the germline V gene, CDR1 is SGHRS and CDR2 is YFSETQ. This CDR3 is built from 15 residues. Trimming left V 7 bases short and J 1 base short, with 17 bases between. CDR3 nucleotide sequence: TGCGCCAGCCGGGACATCGGGTTTGGTAACTATGGCTACACCTTC. Its translation is CASRDIGFGNYGYTF.

This clonotype has more than one count but fewer than ten. This rearrangement joins TRBV13 to TRBJ1-6, with a weak D call TRBD1 (6 bases). This CDR3 is built from 16 residues. In germline, CDR1 is PRHDT, CDR2 FYEKMQ (reference sequence). V lost 5 bases and J lost 7, with 18 bases in between. The CDR3 is CASSPWGRGGNSPLHF. The CDR3 DNA reads as TGTGCCAGCAGCCCCTGGGGCAGGGGAGGAAATTCACCCCTCCACTTT. The variable domain in full, with the rest retrieved from reference TRBV13 and TRBJ1-6, is AAGVIQSPRHLIKEKRETATLKCYPIPRHDTVYWYQQGPGQDPQFLISFYEKMQSDKGSIPDRFSAQQFSDYHSELNMSSLELGDSALYFCASSPWGRGGNSPLHFGNGTRLTVT.

This clonotype was seen more than once but under ten times. The chain has TRBV6-1 and TRBJ2-5; possibly TRBD1 for D (5 bases). Between the trimmed V and J ends, which lost 6 bases and 1 base, there was a span of 15 bases. CDR1 is MNHNS, CDR2 SASEGT, per germline. The CDR3 contains 15 residues. The CDR3 sequence is CASSTTGEIQETQYF. For the CDR3, the DNA is TGTGCCAGCAGCACCACAGGAGAGATCCAAGAGACCCAGTACTTC.

As regards this clonotype: The CDR3 does not end in the conserved phenylalanine or tryptophan, so this is likely a read error. Because the CDR3's place on the DNA is in doubt, the DNA is left out and the CDR3 is given as listed by TCRdb. The V gene is TRBV12-3 or TRBV12-4, the J gene TRBJ1-2; whether TRBD1, the table's D call, matches the DNA was not checked. From its first to its last residue, the CDR3 has 13 amino acids. CDR3 amino acids: CASSEDGQGSYIV.

Comments on this clonotype: This may be a read error, as it is one base from a much larger clone. The rearrangement uses TRBV7-8 and TRBJ1-5; D may be TRBD1 (5 bases). The CDR3 loop spans 13 amino acids. CDR1 SGHVS and CDR2 FQNEAQ come from the germline V gene. The CDR3, as DNA: TGTGCCAGCGCGACAGATAGCAATCAGCCCCGGCATTTT. Protein product: CASATDSNQPRHF.

The chain recombines TRBV6-5 with TRBJ2-4, with D hard to call. V was cut by 8 bases and J by 0 bases, with 8 bases left in between. This CDR3 is built from 13 residues. The germline gives CDR1 MNHEY, CDR2 SVGAGI. DNA for the CDR3: TGTGCCAGCCTCCGGGCAGCCAAAAACATTCAGTACTTC. Translated, it gives CASLRAAKNIQYF.

The chain carries TRBV29-1 and TRBJ2-2; D may be TRBD2 (7 bases). CDR3 length: 13 residues. Germline values: CDR1 SQVTM, CDR2 ANQGSEA. Trimming cost V 7 bases and J 5 bases, with 14 bases left between them. Written as DNA, the CDR3 is TGCAGCGCTGGGGGGGGCATTACCGGGGAGCTGTTTTTT. It translates to CSAGGGITGELFF.

This clonotype was seen ten or more times. This rearrangement joins TRBV6-5 to TRBJ1-1; 7 bases are a match to TRBD1. The CDR3 covers 11 residues. V was clipped by 6 bases and J by 10 bases; unmatched bases: 5. CDR1 and CDR2 (germline): MNHEY, SVGAGI. CDR3 sequence (DNA): TGTGCCAGCAGAGGTCGGGACAGAGCTTTCTTT. This encodes CASRGRDRAFF.

At least ten counts were recorded for this clonotype. The chain employs TRBV28 and TRBJ2-5; TRBD1 matches at 7 bases. The CDR3 runs 15 residues. CDR1 is MDHEN, CDR2 SYDVKM, per germline. Trimming took 7 bases from V and 2 from J; bases not matched to a gene: 10. The CDR3 region is CASKTLTGEQETQYF. CDR3 DNA: TGTGCCAGCAAAACTCTCACAGGGGAGCAAGAGACCCAGTACTTC. The full variable domain, in which reference TRBV28 and TRBJ2-5 provide the parts outside the CDR3, is DVKVTQSSRYLVKRTGEKVFLECVQDMDHENMFWYRQDPGLGLRLIYFSYDVKMKEKGDIPEGYSVSREKKERFSLILESASTNQTSMYLCASKTLTGEQETQYFGPGTRLLVL.

The chain uses TRBV6-1 and TRBJ1-2; perhaps TRBD1 as D (5 bases). Trimming shortened V by 3 bases and J by 7 bases, and 12 bases separated the two germline ends. CDR3 length equals 13 residues. CDR1 is MNHNS, CDR2 SASEGT, per germline. DNA for the CDR3: TGTGCCAGCAGTGAGTGGCAGGGTTTTGGCTACACCTTC. Its protein is CASSEWQGFGYTF.

V usage is TRBV12-3 or TRBV12-4 and J usage is TRBJ2-7, with 8 bases fitting TRBD2. The trim removed 4 bases at V and 7 bases at J, leaving 15 bases unmatched. The CDR3 is 16 residues long. The chain's CDR3 is CASSSGGTAGTREQYF. The CDR3 bases are TGTGCCAGCAGTTCGGGGGGGACTGCTGGGACTAGAGAGCAGTACTTC.

This clonotype was detected many times. This rearrangement joins TRBV20-1 to TRBJ2-7; TRBD1 aligns across 12 bases. Looked up from germline, CDR1 is DFQATT and CDR2 is SNEGSKA (reference sequence). V shed 6 bases and J 7 bases; nucleotides not matched to a gene: 13. There are 15 residues in the CDR3. Here the CDR3 reads CSAESDGTGGWEQYF. CDR3 DNA: TGCAGTGCCGAAAGTGACGGGACAGGGGGCTGGGAGCAGTACTTC.

The rearrangement links TRBV5-1 to TRBJ1-1; possible D gene TRBD1, 5 bases. The CDR3 is 14 amino acids. The germline gives CDR1 SGHRS, CDR2 YFSETQ. Trimming left V 4 bases short and J 1 base short, with 11 bases between. CDR3 amino acids: CASSPMGPNTEAFF. The CDR3, as DNA: TGCGCCAGCAGCCCCATGGGGCCGAACACTGAAGCTTTCTTT.

The chain employs TRBV6-2 or TRBV6-3 and TRBJ2-5, with 7 bases fitting TRBD1. CDR3 length equals 17 residues. Germline V gene lookup returns CDR1 MNHEY and CDR2 SVGEGT. V gave up 8 bases and J gave up 2 bases; unmatched junction bases: 17. The CDR3 nucleotides read TGTGCCAGCGGATCTCGGGACAGCGCGATCCCGCAAGAGACCCAGTACTTC. It is translated as CASGSRDSAIPQETQYF.

This clonotype came up once. The junction shows a germline mismatch at one end, possibly a read error. V is TRBV28 and J is TRBJ1-1; no reliable D call. The V gene's germline CDR1 is MDHEN and CDR2 SYDVKM. The CDR3 length is 12 residues. CDR3 region: CASSFLGDEAFF. The CDR3 DNA is TGCGCCAGCAGTTTTCTGGGAGATGAAGCTTTCTTT.

This clonotype came up many times. The V and J genes are TRBV7-2 and TRBJ2-2; TRBD1 aligns across 8 bases. J lost 7 bases, V lost 4 bases, and 8 bases had no gene match. CDR1 is SGHTA and CDR2 is FQGNSA in the germline V gene. This CDR3 is built from 15 residues. CDR3 region: CASSWRGQAGGELFF. The CDR3 coding sequence is TGTGCCAGCAGCTGGAGGGGACAGGCGGGCGGGGAGCTGTTTTTT. Full variable domain (remainder filled in from reference TRBV7-2 and TRBJ2-2): GAGVSQSPSNKVTEKGKDVELRCDPISGHTALYWYRQSLGQGLEFLIYFQGNSAPDKSGLPSDRFSAERTGGSVSTLTIQRTQQEDSAVYLCASSWRGQAGGELFFGEGSRLTVL.